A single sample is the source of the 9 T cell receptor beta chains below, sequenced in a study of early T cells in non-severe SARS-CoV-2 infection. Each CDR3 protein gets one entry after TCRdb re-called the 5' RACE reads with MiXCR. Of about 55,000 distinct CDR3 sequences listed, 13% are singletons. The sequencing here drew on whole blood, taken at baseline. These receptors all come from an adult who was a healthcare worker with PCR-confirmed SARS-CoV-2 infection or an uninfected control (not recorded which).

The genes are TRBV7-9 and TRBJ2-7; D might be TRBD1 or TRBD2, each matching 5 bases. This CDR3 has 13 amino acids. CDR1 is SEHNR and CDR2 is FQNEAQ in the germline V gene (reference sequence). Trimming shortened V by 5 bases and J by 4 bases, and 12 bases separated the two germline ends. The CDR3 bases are TGTGCCAGCAGCCCAGAGGGGCGATACGAGCAGTACTTC. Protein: CASSPEGRYEQYF. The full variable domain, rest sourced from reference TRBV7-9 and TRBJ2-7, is DTGVSQNPRHKITKRGQNVTFRCDPISEHNRLYWYRQTLGQGPEFLTYFQNEAQLEKSRLLSDRFSAERPKGSFSTLEIQRTEQGDSAMYLCASSPEGRYEQYFGPGTRLTVT.

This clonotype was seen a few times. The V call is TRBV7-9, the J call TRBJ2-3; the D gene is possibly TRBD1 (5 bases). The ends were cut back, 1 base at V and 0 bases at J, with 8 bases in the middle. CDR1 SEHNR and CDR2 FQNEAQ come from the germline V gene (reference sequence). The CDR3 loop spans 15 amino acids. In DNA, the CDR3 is TGTGCCAGCAGCTTAGGCAGGGTCAGCACAGATACGCAGTATTTT. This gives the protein CASSLGRVSTDTQYF.

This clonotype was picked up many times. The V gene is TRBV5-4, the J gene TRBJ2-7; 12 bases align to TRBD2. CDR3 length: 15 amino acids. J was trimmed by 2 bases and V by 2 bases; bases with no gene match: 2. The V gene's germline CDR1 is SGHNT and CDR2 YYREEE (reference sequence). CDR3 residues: CASSFGLAGPYEQYF. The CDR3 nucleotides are TGTGCCAGCAGCTTCGGACTAGCGGGACCCTACGAGCAGTACTTC.

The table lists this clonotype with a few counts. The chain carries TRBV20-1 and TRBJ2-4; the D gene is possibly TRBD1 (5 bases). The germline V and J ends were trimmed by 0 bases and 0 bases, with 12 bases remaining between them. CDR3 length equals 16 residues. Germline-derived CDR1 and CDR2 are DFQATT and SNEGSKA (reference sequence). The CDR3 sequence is CSARDGAALAKNIQYF. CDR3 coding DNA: TGCAGTGCTAGAGATGGGGCAGCCCTAGCCAAAAACATTCAGTACTTC.

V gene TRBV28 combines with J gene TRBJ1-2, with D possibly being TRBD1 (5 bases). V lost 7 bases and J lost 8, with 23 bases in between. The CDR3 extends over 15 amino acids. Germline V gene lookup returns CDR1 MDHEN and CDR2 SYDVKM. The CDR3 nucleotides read TGTGCCAGCACCGACCCCCCAGGGACCGCTGAAGGCTACACCTTC. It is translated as CASTDPPGTAEGYTF.

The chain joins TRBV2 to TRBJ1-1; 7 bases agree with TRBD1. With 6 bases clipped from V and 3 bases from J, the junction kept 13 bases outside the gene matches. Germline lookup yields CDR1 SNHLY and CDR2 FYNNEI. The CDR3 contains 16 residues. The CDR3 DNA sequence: TGTGCCAGCAGGGTAACAGGGGTAAACGCGGACACTGAAGCTTTCTTT. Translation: CASRVTGVNADTEAFF.

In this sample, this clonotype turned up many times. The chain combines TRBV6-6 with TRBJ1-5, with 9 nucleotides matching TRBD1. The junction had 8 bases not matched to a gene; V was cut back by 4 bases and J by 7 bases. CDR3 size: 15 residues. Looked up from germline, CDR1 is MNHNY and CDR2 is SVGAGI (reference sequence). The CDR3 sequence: CASSSGQGLAQPQHF. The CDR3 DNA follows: TGTGCCAGCAGTTCCGGACAGGGGTTGGCGCAGCCCCAGCATTTT.

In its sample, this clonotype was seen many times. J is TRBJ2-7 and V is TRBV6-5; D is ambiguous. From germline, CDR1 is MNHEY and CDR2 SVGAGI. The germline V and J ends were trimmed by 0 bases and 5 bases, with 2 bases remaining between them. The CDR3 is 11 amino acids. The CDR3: CASSYSHEQYF. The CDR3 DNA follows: TGTGCCAGCAGTTACTCGCACGAGCAGTACTTC.

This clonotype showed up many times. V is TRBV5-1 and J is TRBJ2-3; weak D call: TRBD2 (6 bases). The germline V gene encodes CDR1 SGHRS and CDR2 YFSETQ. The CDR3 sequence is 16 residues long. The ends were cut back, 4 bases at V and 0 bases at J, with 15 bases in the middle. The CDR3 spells CASSPLGLSSTDTQYF. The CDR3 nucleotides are TGCGCCAGCAGCCCTCTGGGACTTTCTAGCACAGATACGCAGTATTTT.